This entry is about one T cell receptor beta chain. What it binds is unknown. Expressed TCRB transcripts got sequenced, as all isolated RNA was reverse transcribed. The repertoire was sequenced with immunoSEQ multiplex PCR; TCRdb's copy has only in-frame clones and lacks some. The sample carries 230,000 or so clones, approximately 16% recorded once. The data stem from a study of beta chain features in type 1 diabetes. Study in general: Analysis included 107,917,701 sorted cells drawn from all samples. Study findings and constraints: Moderate but significant shortening of TCRB CDR3s was recorded in all four CD4+ subsets from Type 1 diabetes patients. Type 1 diabetes patients had fewer VDJ junction insertions and more deletions.

Sequenced sample: naive CD4+ T cells from blood. The clonotype comes from a man under 40 with type 1 diabetes.

CDR3 sequence reads: CASSSGTGYAGELFF. In DNA, the CDR3 is TGTGCCAGCAGCTCCGGGACAGGGTACGCCGGGGAGCTGTTTTTT. The chain carries TRBV7-9 and TRBJ2-2; 9 bases map to TRBD1. This CDR3 has 15 residues. Germline V gene data show CDR1 as SEHNR and CDR2 as FQNEAQ (reference sequence). Trimming at V came to 4 bases and at J to 6 bases, leaving 6 bases not matched to a gene.